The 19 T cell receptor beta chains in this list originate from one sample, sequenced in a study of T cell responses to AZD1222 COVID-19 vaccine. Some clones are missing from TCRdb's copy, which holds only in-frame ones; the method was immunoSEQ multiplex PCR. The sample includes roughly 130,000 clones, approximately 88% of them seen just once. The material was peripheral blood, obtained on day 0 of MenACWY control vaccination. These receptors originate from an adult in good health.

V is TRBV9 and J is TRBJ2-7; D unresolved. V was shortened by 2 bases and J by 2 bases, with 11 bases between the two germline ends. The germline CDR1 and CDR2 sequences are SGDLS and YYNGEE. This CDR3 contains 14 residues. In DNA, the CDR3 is TGTGCCAGCAGCGTCGGGTCCACCCCCTACGAGCAGTACTTC. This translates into CASSVGSTPYEQYF. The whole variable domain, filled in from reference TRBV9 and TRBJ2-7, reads DSGVTQTPKHLITATGQRVTLRCSPRSGDLSVYWYQQSLDQGLQFLIQYYNGEERAKGNILERFSAQQFPDLHSELNLSSLELGDSALYFCASSVGSTPYEQYFGPGTRLTVT.

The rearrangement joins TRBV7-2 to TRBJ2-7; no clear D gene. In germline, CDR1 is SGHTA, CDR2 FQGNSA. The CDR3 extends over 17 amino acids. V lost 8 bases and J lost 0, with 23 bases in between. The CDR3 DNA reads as TGTGCCAGCGCCCCCACTGTCGTTCAGTCTAGCTCCTACGAGCAGTACTTC. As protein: CASAPTVVQSSSYEQYF.

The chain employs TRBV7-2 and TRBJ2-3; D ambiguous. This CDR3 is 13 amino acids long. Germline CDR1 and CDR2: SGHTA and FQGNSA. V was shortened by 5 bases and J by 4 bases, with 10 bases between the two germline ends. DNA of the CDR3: TGTGCCAGCAGCACAAACGAGGCAGATACGCAGTATTTT. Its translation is CASSTNEADTQYF.

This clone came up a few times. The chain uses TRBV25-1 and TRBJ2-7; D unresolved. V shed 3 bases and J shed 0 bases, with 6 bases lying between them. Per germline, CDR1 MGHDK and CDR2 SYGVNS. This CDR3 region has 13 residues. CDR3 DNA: TGTGCCAGCAGTGATGGAAACTCCTACGAGCAGTACTTC. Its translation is CASSDGNSYEQYF.

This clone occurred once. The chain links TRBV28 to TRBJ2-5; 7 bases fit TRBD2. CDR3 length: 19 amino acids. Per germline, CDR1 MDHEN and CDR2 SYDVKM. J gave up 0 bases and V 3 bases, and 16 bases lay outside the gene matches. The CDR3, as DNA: TGTGCCAGCAGTTTTACGCTACTAGCGTATGACGAGTACCAAGAGACCCAGTACTTC. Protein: CASSFTLLAYDEYQETQYF. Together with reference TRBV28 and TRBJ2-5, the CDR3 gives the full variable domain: DVKVTQSSRYLVKRTGEKVFLECVQDMDHENMFWYRQDPGLGLRLIYFSYDVKMKEKGDIPEGYSVSREKKERFSLILESASTNQTSMYLCASSFTLLAYDEYQETQYFGPGTRLLVL.

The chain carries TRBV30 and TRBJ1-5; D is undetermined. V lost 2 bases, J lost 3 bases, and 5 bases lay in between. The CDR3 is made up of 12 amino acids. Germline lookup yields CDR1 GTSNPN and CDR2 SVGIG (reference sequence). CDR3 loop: CAWSRNNQPQHF. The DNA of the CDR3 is TGTGCCTGGAGTCGAAACAATCAGCCCCAGCATTTT. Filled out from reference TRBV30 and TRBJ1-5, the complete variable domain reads SQTIHQWPATLVQPVGSPLSLECTVEGTSNPNLYWYRQAAGRGLQLLFYSVGIGQISSEVPQNLSASRPQDRQFILSSKKLLLSDSGFYLCAWSRNNQPQHFGDGTRLSIL.

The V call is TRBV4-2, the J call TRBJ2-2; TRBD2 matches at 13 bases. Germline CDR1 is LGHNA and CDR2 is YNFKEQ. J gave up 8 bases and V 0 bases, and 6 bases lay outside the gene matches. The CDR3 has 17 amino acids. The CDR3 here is CASSQDGLAGVSGELFF. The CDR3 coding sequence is TGTGCCAGCAGCCAAGATGGACTAGCGGGAGTTAGTGGGGAGCTGTTTTTT.

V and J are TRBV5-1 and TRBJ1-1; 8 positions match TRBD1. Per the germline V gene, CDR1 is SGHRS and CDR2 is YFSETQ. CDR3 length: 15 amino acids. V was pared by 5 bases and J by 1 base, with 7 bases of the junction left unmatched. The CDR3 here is CASSWRTGWNTEAFF. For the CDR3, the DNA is TGCGCCAGCAGTTGGAGGACAGGGTGGAACACTGAAGCTTTCTTT.

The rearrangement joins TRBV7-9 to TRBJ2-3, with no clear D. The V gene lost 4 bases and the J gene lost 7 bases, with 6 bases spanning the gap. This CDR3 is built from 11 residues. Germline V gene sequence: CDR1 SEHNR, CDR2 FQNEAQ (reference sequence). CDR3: CASSSGYTQYF. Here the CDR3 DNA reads TGTGCCAGCAGCTCTGGCTATACGCAGTATTTT.

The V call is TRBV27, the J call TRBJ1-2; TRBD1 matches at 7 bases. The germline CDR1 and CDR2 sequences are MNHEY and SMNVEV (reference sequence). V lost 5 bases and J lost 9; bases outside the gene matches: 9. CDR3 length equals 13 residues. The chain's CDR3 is CASSNGTAARYTF. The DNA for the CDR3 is TGTGCCAGCAGTAACGGGACAGCCGCACGCTACACCTTC.

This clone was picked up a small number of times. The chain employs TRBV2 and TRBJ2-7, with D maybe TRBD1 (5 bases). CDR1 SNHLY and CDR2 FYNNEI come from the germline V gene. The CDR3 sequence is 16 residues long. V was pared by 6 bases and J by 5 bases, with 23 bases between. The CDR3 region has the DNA TGTGCCAGCAGAGTTTCTAGACAGTCCGGGCCCCACGAGCAGTACTTC. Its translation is CASRVSRQSGPHEQYF.

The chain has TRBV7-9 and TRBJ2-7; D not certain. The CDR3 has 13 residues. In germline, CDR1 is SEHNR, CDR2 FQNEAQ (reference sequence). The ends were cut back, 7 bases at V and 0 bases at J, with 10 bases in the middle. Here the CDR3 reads CASKTDGSYEQYF. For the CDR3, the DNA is TGTGCCAGCAAGACGGACGGCTCCTACGAGCAGTACTTC.

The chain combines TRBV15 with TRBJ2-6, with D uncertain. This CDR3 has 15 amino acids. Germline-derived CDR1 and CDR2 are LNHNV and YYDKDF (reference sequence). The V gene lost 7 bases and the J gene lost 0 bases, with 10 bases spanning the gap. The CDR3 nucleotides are TGTGCCACCATGGTAGATTACTCTGGGGCCAACGTCCTGACTTTC. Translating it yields CATMVDYSGANVLTF.

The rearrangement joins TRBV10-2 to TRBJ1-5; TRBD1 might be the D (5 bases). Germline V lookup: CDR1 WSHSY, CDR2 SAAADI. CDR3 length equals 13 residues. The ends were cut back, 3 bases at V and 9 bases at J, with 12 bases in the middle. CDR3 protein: CASSETGRGPQHF. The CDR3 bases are TGCGCCAGCAGTGAAACGGGGAGGGGGCCCCAGCATTTT.

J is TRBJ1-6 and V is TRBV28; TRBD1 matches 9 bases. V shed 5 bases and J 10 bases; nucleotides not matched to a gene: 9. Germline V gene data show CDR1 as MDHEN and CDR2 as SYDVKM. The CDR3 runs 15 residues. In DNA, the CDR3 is TGTGCCAGCAGTCCCCGGACAGGGGCTGGGTCACCCCTCCACTTT. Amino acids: CASSPRTGAGSPLHF.

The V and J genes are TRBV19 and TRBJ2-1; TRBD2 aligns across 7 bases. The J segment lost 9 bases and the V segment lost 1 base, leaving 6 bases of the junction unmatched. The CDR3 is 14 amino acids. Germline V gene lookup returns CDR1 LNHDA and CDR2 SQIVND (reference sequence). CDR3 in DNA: TGTGCCAGTAGTATAGCGGGAGGTGGGAGTGAGCAGTTCTTC. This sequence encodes CASSIAGGGSEQFF.

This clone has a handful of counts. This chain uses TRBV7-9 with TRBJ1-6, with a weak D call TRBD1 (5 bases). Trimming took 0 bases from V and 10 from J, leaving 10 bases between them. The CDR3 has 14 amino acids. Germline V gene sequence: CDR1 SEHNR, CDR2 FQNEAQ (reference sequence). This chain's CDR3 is CASSLARVDSPLHF. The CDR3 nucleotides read TGTGCCAGCAGCTTAGCCAGGGTGGACTCACCCCTCCACTTT. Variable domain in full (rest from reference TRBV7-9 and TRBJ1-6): DTGVSQNPRHKITKRGQNVTFRCDPISEHNRLYWYRQTLGQGPEFLTYFQNEAQLEKSRLLSDRFSAERPKGSFSTLEIQRTEQGDSAMYLCASSLARVDSPLHFGNGTRLTVT.

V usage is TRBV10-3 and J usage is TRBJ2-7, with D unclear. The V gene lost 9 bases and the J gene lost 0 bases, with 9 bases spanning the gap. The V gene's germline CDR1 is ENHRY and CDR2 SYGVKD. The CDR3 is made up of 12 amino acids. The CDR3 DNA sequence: TGTGCCATGGGTCCCAGCTCCTACGAGCAGTACTTC. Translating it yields CAMGPSSYEQYF.

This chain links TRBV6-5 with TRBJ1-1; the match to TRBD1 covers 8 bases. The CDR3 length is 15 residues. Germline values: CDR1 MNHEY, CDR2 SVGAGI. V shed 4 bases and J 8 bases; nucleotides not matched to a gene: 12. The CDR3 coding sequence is TGTGCCAGCAGTTCCGCCACAGGGGGAGGTGGGGAAGCTTTCTTT. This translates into CASSSATGGGGEAFF.